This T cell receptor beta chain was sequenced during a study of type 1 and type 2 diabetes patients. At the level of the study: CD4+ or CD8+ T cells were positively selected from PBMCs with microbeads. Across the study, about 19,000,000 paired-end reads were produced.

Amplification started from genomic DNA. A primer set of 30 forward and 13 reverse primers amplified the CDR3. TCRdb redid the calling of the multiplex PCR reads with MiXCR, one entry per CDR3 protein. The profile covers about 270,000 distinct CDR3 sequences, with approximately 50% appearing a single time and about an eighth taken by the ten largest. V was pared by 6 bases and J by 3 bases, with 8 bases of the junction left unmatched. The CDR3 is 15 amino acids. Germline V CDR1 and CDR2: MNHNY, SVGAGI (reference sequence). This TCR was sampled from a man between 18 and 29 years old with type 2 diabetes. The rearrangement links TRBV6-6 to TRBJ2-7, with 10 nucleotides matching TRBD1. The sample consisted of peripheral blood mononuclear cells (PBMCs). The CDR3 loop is CASSEPGQGFYEQYF. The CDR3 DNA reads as TGTGCCAGCAGCGAGCCGGGACAGGGGTTCTACGAGCAGTACTTC.